The entry below gives a single T cell receptor beta chain sequence along with its context. What it recognizes is unknown. CDR3 length: 13 residues. The germline gives CDR1 SGHRS, CDR2 YFSETQ. V was clipped by 4 bases and J by 5 bases, with 7 bases between them. The data were taken from a study of cytomegalovirus exposure and HLA in healthy donors. Study-wide results and caveats: Later genetic work tied a missense DCLRE1C variant to beta-chain V and J trimming. In a later analysis, donors in an Asian-associated ancestry cluster reportedly had fewer N-insertions in productive TCRs than the cohort mean.

PCR amplification relied on 60 Vbeta primers (plus 13 Jbeta primers). The table came from immunoSEQ multiplex PCR; TCRdb's copy has only in-frame clones and leaves some out. Of about 82,000 clones detected, around 10% appear once; the ten largest clones hold approximately 25%. The sequencing input was PBMCs. V gene TRBV5-1 combines with J gene TRBJ1-6, with D possibly matching TRBD1 (5 bases). The clonotype was recovered from a man in his sixties in good health and CMV-seropositive. The CDR3 is CASSPTDNSPLHF. The DNA of the CDR3 is TGCGCCAGCAGCCCGACAGATAATTCACCCCTCCACTTT.